This TCR beta chain was captured by sequencing in a study of blood T cells in healthy people across ages. A word on this clonotype: The antigen remains undetermined.

A second about 7 to 11 cycle PCR used barcoded and J-beta primers. In TCRdb, the 5' RACE reads were re-called with MiXCR into one record per CDR3 protein. The sample has 950,000 to 1,200,000 distinct CDR3 sequences; under 40% are singletons. The V gene's germline CDR1 is ENHRY and CDR2 SYGVKD. This CDR3 comprises 15 residues. The J segment lost 4 bases and the V segment lost 5 bases, leaving 4 bases of the junction unmatched. Points from the study as a whole: A roughly linear fall in TCR beta diversity per million T cells was seen with increasing age.

Sequenced input: blood. This sequence joins TRBV10-3 and TRBJ1-5, with 11 bases lining up with TRBD1. The receptor was isolated from a man aged 18 to 29 in good health. The CDR3 spells CAISRDRGENQPQHF. The CDR3 DNA reads as TGTGCCATCAGTCGGGACAGGGGGGAGAATCAGCCCCAGCATTTT.